A selection of T cell receptor beta chains follows, all from one sample in a study of regulatory T cells in long-lasting Graves disease. TCRdb reprocessed the multiplex PCR reads with MiXCR, giving one entry per CDR3 protein. The sample contains about 470,000 distinct CDR3 sequences, 20% to 25% of which appear only once. This material consisted of peripheral blood mononuclear cells (PBMCs), taken when the disease was refractory, from a patient treated with antithyroid drugs. These receptors were obtained from a female donor with Graves disease. CDR3s include the opening cysteine and the closing phenylalanine or tryptophan. Each record gives: clone size, D gene, J gene, V gene, CDR3 DNA, CDR3 protein. A D gene is named only where the DNA matches it firmly. Where a row states a size, it is once, few, many or the class of an expanded clone; other rows omit it.

abundance: NA; d_gene: TRBD1; j_gene: TRBJ1-5; v_gene: TRBV3-1; CDR3nt: TGTGCCAGCAGCTGGGGGACAGAAAACAATCAGCCCCAGCATTTT; CDR3aa: CASSWGTENNQPQHF
abundance: many; d_gene: NA; j_gene: TRBJ1-1; v_gene: TRBV6-5; CDR3nt: TGTGCCAGCAGTTACGGTGAGAACACTGAAGCTTTCTTT; CDR3aa: CASSYGENTEAFF
abundance: NA; d_gene: TRBD2; j_gene: TRBJ2-7; v_gene: TRBV29-1; CDR3nt: TGCGGCGTGGGAGGGACGGGCGAGCAGTACTTC; CDR3aa: CGVGGTGEQYF
abundance: few; d_gene: NA; j_gene: TRBJ2-2; v_gene: TRBV4-1; CDR3nt: TGCGCCAGCAGCCAAGAAGGGTGGACTACCAGAACGGGGGAGCTGTTTTTT; CDR3aa: CASSQEGWTTRTGELFF
abundance: NA; d_gene: NA; j_gene: TRBJ2-3; v_gene: TRBV27; CDR3nt: TGTGCCAGCAGTGTCCTGGGGTCAGATACGCAGTATTTT; CDR3aa: CASSVLGSDTQYF
abundance: NA; d_gene: TRBD1; j_gene: TRBJ1-3; v_gene: TRBV6-1; CDR3nt: TGTGCCAGCAGCCCCCAGGGGGCCTCTGGAAACACCATATATTTT; CDR3aa: CASSPQGASGNTIYF
abundance: few; d_gene: NA; j_gene: TRBJ1-4; v_gene: TRBV9; CDR3nt: TGTGCCAGCAGCGTAGGGGGAGCTAATGAAAAACTGTTTTTT; CDR3aa: CASSVGGANEKLFF
abundance: many; d_gene: NA; j_gene: TRBJ2-7; v_gene: TRBV6-1; CDR3nt: TGTGCCAGCAGAACAACAGGGATTCCGTACGAGCAGTACTTC; CDR3aa: CASRTTGIPYEQYF
abundance: many; d_gene: TRBD1; j_gene: TRBJ1-5; v_gene: TRBV24-1; CDR3nt: TGTGCCACCGGCGGACAGGGTAATCAGCCCCAGCATTTT; CDR3aa: CATGGQGNQPQHF
abundance: NA; d_gene: NA; j_gene: TRBJ2-2; v_gene: TRBV5-6; CDR3nt: TGTGCCAGCAGCCGAGGACGGAACGGGGAGCTGTTTTTT; CDR3aa: CASSRGRNGELFF
abundance: many; d_gene: NA; j_gene: TRBJ1-4; v_gene: TRBV15; CDR3nt: TGTGCCACCAGCGGGCGTGGTAATGAAAAACTGTTTTTT; CDR3aa: CATSGRGNEKLFF
abundance: many; d_gene: TRBD1; j_gene: TRBJ1-6; v_gene: TRBV5-6; CDR3nt: TGTGCCAGCAGCTTCGGGACAGGGGGCGATTGCCACTTT; CDR3aa: CASSFGTGGDCHF
abundance: few; d_gene: NA; j_gene: TRBJ1-2; v_gene: TRBV4-1; CDR3nt: TGCGCCAGCAGTCAGGGGCTGGGGGGCGGCTACACCTTC; CDR3aa: CASSQGLGGGYTF
abundance: many; d_gene: NA; j_gene: TRBJ1-1; v_gene: TRBV27; CDR3nt: TGTGCCAGCACCCCTTCGGGTGGGACTGAAGCTTTCTTT; CDR3aa: CASTPSGGTEAFF
abundance: few; d_gene: NA; j_gene: TRBJ2-7; v_gene: TRBV29-1; CDR3nt: TGCAGCGTTGAATCCCCGGGGGAGACCTACGAGCAGTACTTC; CDR3aa: CSVESPGETYEQYF
abundance: many; d_gene: TRBD1; j_gene: TRBJ1-4; v_gene: TRBV28; CDR3nt: TGTGCCAGCAGTTTCGACAGGGGTGACGAAAAACTGTTTTTT; CDR3aa: CASSFDRGDEKLFF
abundance: NA; d_gene: NA; j_gene: TRBJ2-5; v_gene: TRBV18; CDR3nt: TGTGCCAGCTCACCACCAGTATCCCTGGAGACCCAGTACTTC; CDR3aa: CASSPPVSLETQYF
abundance: NA; d_gene: NA; j_gene: TRBJ1-4; v_gene: TRBV29-1; CDR3nt: TGCAGCGGGCAGGGTACAACGGGGGAAAAACTGTTTTTT; CDR3aa: CSGQGTTGEKLFF
abundance: NA; d_gene: NA; j_gene: TRBJ2-5; v_gene: TRBV20-1; CDR3nt: TGCAGTGCTAGCCCAGGCACGGACACTCAGTACTTC; CDR3aa: CSASPGTDTQYF
abundance: few; d_gene: NA; j_gene: TRBJ1-1; v_gene: TRBV9; CDR3nt: TGTGCCAGCAGCGACCAGACAGAATTACCGAACACTGAAGCTTTCTTT; CDR3aa: CASSDQTELPNTEAFF
abundance: NA; d_gene: NA; j_gene: TRBJ1-1; v_gene: TRBV15; CDR3nt: TGTGCCACCAGCAGAGATTACAGATTGAACACTGAAGCTTTCTTT; CDR3aa: CATSRDYRLNTEAFF
abundance: many; d_gene: NA; j_gene: TRBJ1-1; v_gene: TRBV12-3/TRBV12-4; CDR3nt: TGTGCCAGCAGAGCGACACAGGAGAACACTGAAGCTTTCTTT; CDR3aa: CASRATQENTEAFF
abundance: NA; d_gene: NA; j_gene: TRBJ2-7; v_gene: TRBV9; CDR3nt: TGTGCCAGCAGCGCTTCCCCCCACGACGAGCAGTACTTC; CDR3aa: CASSASPHDEQYF
abundance: NA; d_gene: NA; j_gene: TRBJ2-7; v_gene: TRBV7-2; CDR3nt: TGTGCCAGCAGCCACGACCGAATCTACGAGCAGTACTTC; CDR3aa: CASSHDRIYEQYF
abundance: few; d_gene: NA; j_gene: TRBJ1-6; v_gene: TRBV27; CDR3nt: TGTGCCAGCAGTTTATTTCGGGCTAGCTCCTATAATTCACCCCTCCACTTT; CDR3aa: CASSLFRASSYNSPLHF
abundance: once; d_gene: TRBD1; j_gene: TRBJ2-1; v_gene: TRBV5-1; CDR3nt: TGCGCCAGCAGCCAGAACAGGGGGGCCTACAATGAGCAGTTCTTC; CDR3aa: CASSQNRGAYNEQFF
abundance: many; d_gene: NA; j_gene: TRBJ1-4; v_gene: TRBV29-1; CDR3nt: TGCAGCGCCCTACTTGCAACTAATGAAAAACTGTTTTTT; CDR3aa: CSALLATNEKLFF
abundance: NA; d_gene: NA; j_gene: TRBJ2-3; v_gene: TRBV28; CDR3nt: TGTGCCAGCAGTTTGACAGGCGCTCGCACAGATACGCAGTATTTT; CDR3aa: CASSLTGARTDTQYF
abundance: NA; d_gene: NA; j_gene: TRBJ2-7; v_gene: TRBV29-1; CDR3nt: TGCAGCGTTGAGGGGGCCTTCGGGGACGAGCAGTACTTC; CDR3aa: CSVEGAFGDEQYF
abundance: NA; d_gene: TRBD1; j_gene: TRBJ2-7; v_gene: TRBV19; CDR3nt: TGTGCCAGTAGTACCCACGGACAGGGCGAGCAGTACTTC; CDR3aa: CASSTHGQGEQYF
abundance: many; d_gene: NA; j_gene: TRBJ1-5; v_gene: TRBV12-3/TRBV12-4; CDR3nt: TGTGCCAGCAGCATCCCCTCTCTCAATCAGCCCCAGCATTTT; CDR3aa: CASSIPSLNQPQHF
abundance: few; d_gene: TRBD2; j_gene: TRBJ2-7; v_gene: TRBV6-1; CDR3nt: TGTGCCAGCACCGACCGGGCGACTAGCGGCACGGGGGAGCAGTACTTC; CDR3aa: CASTDRATSGTGEQYF
abundance: many; d_gene: NA; j_gene: TRBJ1-5; v_gene: TRBV15; CDR3nt: TGTGCCACCAGCAGAGCGGACAGTCAAAATCAGCCCCAGCATTTT; CDR3aa: CATSRADSQNQPQHF
abundance: NA; d_gene: TRBD2; j_gene: TRBJ2-7; v_gene: TRBV7-7; CDR3nt: TGTGCTAGCAGCTTAGGGACTAGCTCGGCCTACGAGCAGTACTTC; CDR3aa: CASSLGTSSAYEQYF
abundance: NA; d_gene: NA; j_gene: TRBJ1-2; v_gene: TRBV12-5; CDR3nt: TGTGCTAGTGGTTTGGTAATTGGACAGCCAAACTATGGCTACACCTTC; CDR3aa: CASGLVIGQPNYGYTF
abundance: many; d_gene: NA; j_gene: TRBJ1-5; v_gene: TRBV28; CDR3nt: TGTGCCAGCACCCATCTTTATAGCAATCAGCCCCAGCATTTT; CDR3aa: CASTHLYSNQPQHF
abundance: NA; d_gene: NA; j_gene: TRBJ2-3; v_gene: TRBV5-1; CDR3nt: TGCGCCAGCAGCTTCCGGGCAGGCACAGATACGCAGTATTTT; CDR3aa: CASSFRAGTDTQYF